This T cell receptor (beta chain) was documented in a study of cytomegalovirus exposure and HLA in healthy donors. Study-wide background: Among 350 to 500 genotyped donors, around 80% fell in the Caucasian-associated ancestry cluster. Whole-study findings and limits: Apparent HLA restriction characterized most CMV-associated TCR beta chains in a later analysis.

Germline values: CDR1 MRHNA, CDR2 SNTAGT. The CDR3 length is 13 residues. Trimming removed 3 bases from V and 9 bases from J, with 12 bases in between. PCR used 60 Vbeta primers and 13 Jbeta primers. TCRdb's copy holds only in-frame clones and misses some; the assay was immunoSEQ multiplex PCR. Of about 200,000 clones detected, 87% appear once; the ten largest clones hold roughly 1.3%. At collection, donors were nominally healthy, but unrecorded immune exposures were probable. This clone was recorded a few times. Its antigen remains unknown. The sequencing input was PBMCs. The chain uses TRBV6-4 and TRBJ1-5, with a weak D call TRBD1 (5 bases). The TCR originated in a man in his thirties or forties in good health and CMV-seronegative. The CDR3 nucleotides are TGTGCCAGCAGTGATAGTGGCCAGGGGCCCCAGCATTTT. Translating it yields CASSDSGQGPQHF.